Listed below are T cell receptor beta chains from one sample, sequenced in a study of blood T cells in healthy people across ages. Each CDR3 protein gets one entry after TCRdb re-called the 5' RACE reads with MiXCR. The data contain 1,500,000 or so distinct CDR3 sequences, roughly two fifths of them singletons. Specimen: blood. These receptors came from a woman between 18 and 29 years old in good health. Both conserved end residues are trimmed from each CDR3. Clone size is shown for a subset of rows, as once, few, many or a class of expanded clone.

cdr3_aa: IPEGRVYEQY
v_call: TRBV20-1
clone_size: -

cdr3_aa: SADGSDVRTDTQY
v_call: TRBV20-1
clone_size: -

cdr3_aa: ASSFSSSSYNEQF
v_call: TRBV7-8
clone_size: many

cdr3_aa: ASSQVGHTTRNEQF
v_call: TRBV7-9
clone_size: -

cdr3_aa: ASSQYDRAKGDNEQF
v_call: TRBV4-3
clone_size: few

cdr3_aa: SVEVSAKTQY
v_call: TRBV29-1
clone_size: few

cdr3_aa: ASSLGVEQPQH
v_call: TRBV12-3/TRBV12-4
clone_size: -

cdr3_aa: ASSLEKREETQY
v_call: TRBV5-1
clone_size: few

cdr3_aa: ASSLEGLDTEAF
v_call: TRBV7-2
clone_size: few

cdr3_aa: ASSFHHGTGAYNEQF
v_call: TRBV5-1
clone_size: -

cdr3_aa: ASSEVYSYSGNTIY
v_call: TRBV2
clone_size: -

cdr3_aa: ASSQVVNSYEQY
v_call: TRBV4-1
clone_size: few

cdr3_aa: SARALATTDTQY
v_call: TRBV20-1
clone_size: -

cdr3_aa: GSSPTSIAYEQY
v_call: TRBV11-2
clone_size: -

cdr3_aa: ASSSIGGNTEAF
v_call: TRBV27
clone_size: few

cdr3_aa: SARPTGVGGHEQY
v_call: TRBV20-1
clone_size: -

cdr3_aa: SARDIRESGYGYT
v_call: TRBV20-1
clone_size: few

cdr3_aa: SARDSSSAYNEQF
v_call: TRBV20-1
clone_size: few

cdr3_aa: ASSLSSASNQPQH
v_call: TRBV27
clone_size: once

cdr3_aa: ASSAPGGSYNEQF
v_call: TRBV25-1
clone_size: few

cdr3_aa: ASSDGTGYGVQF
v_call: TRBV7-9
clone_size: -

cdr3_aa: ASANAGLAGETQY
v_call: TRBV6-6
clone_size: -

cdr3_aa: SVEETGYNEQY
v_call: TRBV29-1
clone_size: -

cdr3_aa: ASSETSGQF
v_call: TRBV2
clone_size: few

cdr3_aa: SARVEYSYNEQF
v_call: TRBV20-1
clone_size: -

cdr3_aa: SASRGASYEQY
v_call: TRBV29-1
clone_size: -

cdr3_aa: ASSLIGNTEAF
v_call: TRBV28
clone_size: -

cdr3_aa: ASWKQQGTIY
v_call: TRBV19
clone_size: -

cdr3_aa: ASSSGTAHTDTQY
v_call: TRBV6-1
clone_size: many

cdr3_aa: ASSYAGTRGEKLF
v_call: TRBV6-5
clone_size: -

cdr3_aa: ASSIPGQTDYEQY
v_call: TRBV7-9
clone_size: -

cdr3_aa: ATSRAGGREKLF
v_call: TRBV15
clone_size: -

cdr3_aa: ASSHGVTSGQIQETQY
v_call: TRBV14
clone_size: -

cdr3_aa: ASSQVASGSTKVLAKNIQY
v_call: TRBV4-1
clone_size: few

cdr3_aa: ASSTAASTYEQY
v_call: TRBV7-2
clone_size: few

cdr3_aa: ASSPTNLGYGYT
v_call: TRBV12-3/TRBV12-4
clone_size: few

cdr3_aa: ASSQDGSPFANEQF
v_call: TRBV3-1
clone_size: -

cdr3_aa: ASNGQGGVYEQY
v_call: TRBV6-2/TRBV6-3
clone_size: -

cdr3_aa: SASAGLQPQH
v_call: TRBV20-1
clone_size: few

cdr3_aa: ASSARQYTGELF
v_call: TRBV9
clone_size: -

cdr3_aa: ASSLGSINYGYT
v_call: TRBV7-9
clone_size: few

cdr3_aa: SVQGSGTEAF
v_call: TRBV29-1
clone_size: -

cdr3_aa: ASSGPNLYEQY
v_call: TRBV5-8
clone_size: few

cdr3_aa: ASSFRDREY
v_call: TRBV12-3/TRBV12-4
clone_size: few

cdr3_aa: ASSGGPANTEAF
v_call: TRBV9
clone_size: few

cdr3_aa: ASSHGGSYNEQF
v_call: TRBV4-1
clone_size: few

cdr3_aa: ASSSLGQGASHEQY
v_call: TRBV27
clone_size: many

cdr3_aa: ASSLEGVFGQPQH
v_call: TRBV7-2
clone_size: -

cdr3_aa: ASSLSSGGTDNEKLF
v_call: TRBV27
clone_size: few

cdr3_aa: ASGQGTNYGYT
v_call: TRBV6-2/TRBV6-3
clone_size: -

cdr3_aa: ASSDNYYGYT
v_call: TRBV6-5
clone_size: -

cdr3_aa: ASSQPGRGTDTQY
v_call: TRBV3-1
clone_size: few

cdr3_aa: ASSKVSPAGEWENNEQF
v_call: TRBV21-1
clone_size: -

cdr3_aa: ASSYLGTSGGGRKTQY
v_call: TRBV6-2/TRBV6-3
clone_size: -